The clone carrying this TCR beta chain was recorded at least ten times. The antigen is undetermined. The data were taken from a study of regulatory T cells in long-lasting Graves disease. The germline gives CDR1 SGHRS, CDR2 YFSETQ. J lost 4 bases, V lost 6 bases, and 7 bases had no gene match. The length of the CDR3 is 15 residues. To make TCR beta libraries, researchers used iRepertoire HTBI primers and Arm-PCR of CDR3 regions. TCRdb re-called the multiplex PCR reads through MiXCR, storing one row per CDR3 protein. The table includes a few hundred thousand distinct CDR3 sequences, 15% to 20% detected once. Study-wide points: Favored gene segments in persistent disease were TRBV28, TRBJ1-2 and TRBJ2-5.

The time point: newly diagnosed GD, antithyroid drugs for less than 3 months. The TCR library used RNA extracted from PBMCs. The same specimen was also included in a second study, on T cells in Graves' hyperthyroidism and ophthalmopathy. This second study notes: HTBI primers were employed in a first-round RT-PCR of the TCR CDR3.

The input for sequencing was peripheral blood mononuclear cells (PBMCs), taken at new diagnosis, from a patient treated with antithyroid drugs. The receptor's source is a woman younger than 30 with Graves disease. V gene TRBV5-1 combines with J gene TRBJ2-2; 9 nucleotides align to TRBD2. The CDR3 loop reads CASTAGGLATGELFF. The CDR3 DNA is TGCGCCAGCACGGCGGGGGGGCTCGCCACCGGGGAGCTGTTTTTT.